This TCR beta chain appears in the sequencing data of a study of monozygotic twins with inflammatory bowel disease. The CDR3 totals 17 residues. Germline CDR1 SQVTM, CDR2 ANQGSEA. With the 5' RACE reads reprocessed, TCRdb shows one record per CDR3 protein and no DNA. The sample's table shows hundreds of thousands of distinct CDR3 sequences. Input material: blood. The source is a human donor with ulcerative colitis or Crohn's disease, or a healthy co-twin of an affected twin (not recorded which). V and J are TRBV29-1 and TRBJ1-3. The CDR3 region is CSVTKLGSGGTGNTIYF.